These 14 T cell receptor beta chains came from one sample sequenced in a study of T-cell memory formation after mild COVID-19. TCRdb processed the 5' RACE reads anew with MiXCR; each CDR3 protein has one entry. The sample holds approximately 570,000 distinct CDR3 sequences, 15% to 20% seen once. Sample: PBMCs or a T cell subset sorted from them (not recorded which). Source of these receptors: an adult woman who had mild COVID-19 (a few samples of this study predate the infection). Cell type and time point are not known.

Only one count was recorded for this clonotype. The rearrangement links TRBV7-2 to TRBJ2-7; possible D gene TRBD2, 6 bases. The CDR3 is 14 amino acids. V gave up 7 bases and J gave up 2 bases, with 15 bases separating them. The germline V gene has CDR1 SGHTA and CDR2 FQGNSA. The CDR3 reads CASNPGRPPYEQYF. The CDR3 coding sequence is TGTGCCAGCAACCCCGGGAGACCTCCCTACGAGCAGTACTTC.

Turning to this clonotype: This may come from a read error, since a much larger clone is one base off. V is TRBV6-5 and J is TRBJ1-1; TRBD1 agrees at 7 bases. Trimming at V came to 4 bases and at J to 1 base, leaving 6 bases not matched to a gene. Germline assignment: CDR1 MNHEY and CDR2 SVGAGI. The CDR3 has 15 amino acids. The chain's CDR3 is CASSSRDSPNTEAFF. The CDR3, as DNA: TGTGCCAGCAGTTCCCGGGACAGCCCGAACACTGAAGCTTTCTTT.

This chain connects TRBV13 to TRBJ2-7, with 9 bases matching TRBD2. V lost 2 bases, J lost 2 bases, and 10 bases stayed unmatched. Germline values: CDR1 PRHDT, CDR2 FYEKMQ (reference sequence). This CDR3 is built from 17 residues. The CDR3 DNA sequence: TGTGCCAGCAGCTTACGTGGTAAGCGGGAGGCCCCCTACGAGCAGTACTTC. This encodes CASSLRGKREAPYEQYF.

The chain combines TRBV27 with TRBJ2-1, with D hard to call. The CDR3 spans 13 residues. The germline V gene encodes CDR1 MNHEY and CDR2 SMNVEV (reference sequence). V was cut by 3 bases and J by 4 bases, with 7 bases left in between. This chain's CDR3 is CASSFVGYNEQFF. The CDR3 DNA reads as TGTGCCAGCAGTTTTGTAGGTTACAATGAGCAGTTCTTC.

In its sample, this clonotype was seen a few times. The rearrangement links TRBV12-3 or TRBV12-4 to TRBJ2-6; D gene ambiguous. V lost 5 bases and J 4 bases, leaving 39 bases between the germline ends. This CDR3 has 24 residues. The CDR3 DNA reads TGTGCCAGCAGTAGAACCTCCAAGGCCCCCAACTTCTGGAGCCCTGTCCGGGGGGCCAACGTCCTGACTTTC. This codes for CASSRTSKAPNFWSPVRGANVLTF.

V usage is TRBV7-8 and J usage is TRBJ1-5; D is uncertain. CDR1 SGHVS and CDR2 FQNEAQ come from the germline V gene. This CDR3 has 14 residues. The V end was cut by 2 bases, the J end by 6 bases, with 11 bases between. The CDR3, as DNA: TGTGCCAGCAGCTTATCGGGCTGGACTCAGCCCCAGCATTTT. This encodes CASSLSGWTQPQHF.

The V call is TRBV5-1, the J call TRBJ2-7, with a tentative D call TRBD1 (5 bases). Trimming pared 5 bases from V and 3 bases from J, leaving 18 bases between. Per germline, CDR1 SGHRS and CDR2 YFSETQ. The CDR3 totals 15 residues. CDR3 DNA: TGCGCCAGCAGGCCATCGAGCGACAGTCACTACGAGCAGTACTTC. Its translation is CASRPSSDSHYEQYF.

J is TRBJ2-7 and V is TRBV29-1; 7 bases are a match to TRBD1. Looked up from germline, CDR1 is SQVTM and CDR2 is ANQGSEA. CDR3 size: 12 residues. The V segment lost 7 bases and the J segment 3 bases; nucleotides outside the gene matches: 6. The CDR3 loop is CSAIPGGYEQYF. The DNA for the CDR3 is TGCAGCGCCATACCAGGGGGCTACGAGCAGTACTTC.

This clonotype has a handful of counts. This chain uses TRBV6-1 with TRBJ2-7; D gene ambiguous. The V end lost 2 bases, the J end lost 4 bases, and 21 bases lay between the germline ends. The CDR3 sequence is 17 residues long. Germline-derived CDR1 and CDR2 are MNHNS and SASEGT. CDR3 sequence (DNA): TGTGCCAGCAGTGAATCCCCTCCCGACTTGGGATCGTACGAGCAGTACTTC. Its protein product is CASSESPPDLGSYEQYF.

This clonotype was seen more than once but under ten times. The chain joins TRBV5-1 to TRBJ2-5; 8 nucleotides line up with TRBD1. This CDR3 has 15 residues. CDR1 is SGHRS, CDR2 YFSETQ, per germline. J was trimmed by 1 base and V by 7 bases; bases with no gene match: 9. The CDR3 sequence is CASCQQGGPQETQYF. The CDR3 nucleotides are TGCGCCAGCTGTCAACAGGGGGGCCCCCAAGAGACCCAGTACTTC.

This clonotype was recorded a few times. The chain employs TRBV29-1 and TRBJ2-1, with D possibly TRBD1 on 5 matching bases. CDR1 is SQVTM, CDR2 ANQGSEA, per germline. V shed 1 base and J shed 13 bases, with 20 bases lying between them. The CDR3 covers 14 residues. The CDR3 loop reads CSVEGGLVLSDQFF. The CDR3 region has the DNA TGCAGCGTTGAAGGGGGCCTGGTATTAAGTGACCAGTTCTTC.

This clonotype was detected only a few times. The chain carries TRBV2 and TRBJ2-5; D may be TRBD2 (6 bases). The germline CDR1 and CDR2 sequences are SNHLY and FYNNEI. V lost 7 bases, J lost 7 bases, and 19 bases lay in between. The length of the CDR3 is 14 residues. DNA for the CDR3: TGTGCCAGCAACCCCTTACCGGGACTCAGGACCCAGTACTTC. Amino acid sequence: CASNPLPGLRTQYF.

In its sample, this clonotype was seen a few times. The gene calls are TRBV5-1 and TRBJ1-5; D unresolved. The V end lost 3 bases, the J end lost 3 bases, and 16 bases lay between the germline ends. The CDR3 runs to 16 residues. The germline gives CDR1 SGHRS, CDR2 YFSETQ. CDR3 sequence reads: CASSCRGMSVNQPQHF. As DNA, the CDR3 is TGCGCCAGCAGCTGCCGAGGAATGAGTGTCAATCAGCCCCAGCATTTT. The variable domain in full, completed from reference TRBV5-1 and TRBJ1-5, reads KAGVTQTPRYLIKTRGQQVTLSCSPISGHRSVSWYQQTPGQGLQFLFEYFSETQRNKGNFPGRFSGRQFSNSRSEMNVSTLELGDSALYLCASSCRGMSVNQPQHFGDGTRLSIL.

The chain uses TRBV24-1 and TRBJ1-2; D possibly corresponds to TRBD1 (6 bases). CDR1 and CDR2 from the germline V gene are KGHDR and SFDVKD. The CDR3 runs to 17 residues. Trimming stripped 1 base from V and 1 base from J, with 15 bases between. As DNA, the CDR3 is TGTGCCACCAGTGATTTCTCGCCAGGGGCAGTTAACTATGGCTACACCTTC. Translating it yields CATSDFSPGAVNYGYTF.